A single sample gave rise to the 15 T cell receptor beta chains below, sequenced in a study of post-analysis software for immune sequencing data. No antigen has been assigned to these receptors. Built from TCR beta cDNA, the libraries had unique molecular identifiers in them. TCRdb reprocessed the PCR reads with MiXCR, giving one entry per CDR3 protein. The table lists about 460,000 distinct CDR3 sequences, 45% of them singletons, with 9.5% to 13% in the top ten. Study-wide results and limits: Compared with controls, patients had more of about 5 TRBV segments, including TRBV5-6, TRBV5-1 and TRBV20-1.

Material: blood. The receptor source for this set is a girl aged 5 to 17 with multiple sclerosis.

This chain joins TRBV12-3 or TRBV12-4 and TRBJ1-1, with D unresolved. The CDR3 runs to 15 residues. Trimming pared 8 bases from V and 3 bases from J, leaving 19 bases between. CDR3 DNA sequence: TGTGCCAGCGCCATCACCCAGGCTGGGGACACTGAAGCTTTCTTT. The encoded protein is CASAITQAGDTEAFF.

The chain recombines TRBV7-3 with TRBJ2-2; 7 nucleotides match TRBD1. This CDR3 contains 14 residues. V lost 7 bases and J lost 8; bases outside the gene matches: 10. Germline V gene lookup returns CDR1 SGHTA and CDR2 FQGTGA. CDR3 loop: CASTKGGGRGELFF. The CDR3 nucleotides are TGTGCCAGCACCAAAGGGGGCGGTCGGGGGGAGCTGTTTTTT.

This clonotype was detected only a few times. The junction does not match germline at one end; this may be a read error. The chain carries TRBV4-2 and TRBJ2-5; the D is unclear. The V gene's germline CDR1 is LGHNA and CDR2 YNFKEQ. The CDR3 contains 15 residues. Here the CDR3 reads CVSSQGLVVSETQYF. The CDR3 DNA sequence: TGTGTCAGCAGCCAAGGTCTGGTAGTTAGTGAGACCCAGTACTTC.

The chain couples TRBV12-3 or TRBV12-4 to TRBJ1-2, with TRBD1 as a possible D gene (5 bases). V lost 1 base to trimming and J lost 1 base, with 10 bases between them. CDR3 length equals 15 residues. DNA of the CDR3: TGTGCCAGCAGTTTAGGGCAGGGACTTAACTATGGCTACACCTTC. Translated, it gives CASSLGQGLNYGYTF.

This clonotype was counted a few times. CDR3 sequence: CASSLVSNSNNSPLHF. For the CDR3, the DNA is TGTGCCAGCAGCTTAGTCTCCAACAGCAATAATTCACCCCTCCACTTT. The V and J genes are TRBV7-2 and TRBJ1-6, with D unresolved. The CDR3 has 16 residues. V gave up 1 base and J gave up 5 bases, with 12 bases separating them. Germline V gene data show CDR1 as SGHTA and CDR2 as FQGNSA.

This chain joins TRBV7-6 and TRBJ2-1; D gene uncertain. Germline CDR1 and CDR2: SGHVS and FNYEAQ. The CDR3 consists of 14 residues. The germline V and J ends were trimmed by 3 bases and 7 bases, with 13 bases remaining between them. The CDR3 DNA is TGTGCCAGCAGCTTGCGCCTGGCGCCAAATGAGCAGTTCTTC. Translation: CASSLRLAPNEQFF.

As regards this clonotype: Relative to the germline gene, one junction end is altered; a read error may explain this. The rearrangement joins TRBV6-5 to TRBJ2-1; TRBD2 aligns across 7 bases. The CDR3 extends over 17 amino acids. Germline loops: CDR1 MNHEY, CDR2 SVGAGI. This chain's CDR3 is CASSYSWLAVTNNKQFF. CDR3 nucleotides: TGTGCCAGCAGTTACTCGTGGCTAGCGGTAACCAACAATAAGCAGTTCTTC.

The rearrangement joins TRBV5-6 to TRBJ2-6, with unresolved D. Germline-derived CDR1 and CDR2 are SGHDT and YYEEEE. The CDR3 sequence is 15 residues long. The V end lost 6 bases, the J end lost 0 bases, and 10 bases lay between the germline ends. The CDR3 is CASTNLGSGANVLTF. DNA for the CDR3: TGTGCCAGCACCAACCTGGGCTCTGGGGCCAACGTCCTGACTTTC.

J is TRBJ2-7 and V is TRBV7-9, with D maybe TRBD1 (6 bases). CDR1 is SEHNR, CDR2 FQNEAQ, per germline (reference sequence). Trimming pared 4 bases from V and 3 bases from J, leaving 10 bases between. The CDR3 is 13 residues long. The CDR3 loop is CASSSKDSYEQYF. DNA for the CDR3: TGTGCCAGCAGCTCTAAGGACAGCTACGAGCAGTACTTC.

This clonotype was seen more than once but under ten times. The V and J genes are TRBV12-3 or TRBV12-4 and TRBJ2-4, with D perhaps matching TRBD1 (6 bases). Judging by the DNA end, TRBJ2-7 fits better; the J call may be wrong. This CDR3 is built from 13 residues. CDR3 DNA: TGTGCCAGCACCCGGGACACCTACTACGAGCAGTACTTC. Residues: CASTRDTYYEQYF.

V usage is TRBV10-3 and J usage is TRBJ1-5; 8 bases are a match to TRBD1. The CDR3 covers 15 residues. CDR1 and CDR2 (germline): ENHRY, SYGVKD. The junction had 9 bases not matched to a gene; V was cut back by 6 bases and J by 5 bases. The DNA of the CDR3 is TGTGCCATCAGCGAGACAGGGGAAAAAGATCAGCCCCAGCATTTT. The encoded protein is CAISETGEKDQPQHF.

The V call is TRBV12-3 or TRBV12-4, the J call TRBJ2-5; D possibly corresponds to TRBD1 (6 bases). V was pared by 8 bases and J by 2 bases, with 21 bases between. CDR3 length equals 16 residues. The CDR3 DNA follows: TGTGCCAGCCGCTGGGGGCGCGCATCCCTACAAGAGACCCAGTACTTC. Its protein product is CASRWGRASLQETQYF.

CDR3 DNA: TGCGCCAGCAGCCAGGGACTAGCGGGAGGACTATCCTCCTACGAGCAGTACTTC. Translation gives CASSQGLAGGLSSYEQYF. V is TRBV5-1 and J is TRBJ2-7, with TRBD2 matching 15 bases. There are 18 residues in the CDR3. V lost 4 bases, J lost 0 bases, and 8 bases stayed unmatched. Germline CDR1 and CDR2: SGHRS and YFSETQ.

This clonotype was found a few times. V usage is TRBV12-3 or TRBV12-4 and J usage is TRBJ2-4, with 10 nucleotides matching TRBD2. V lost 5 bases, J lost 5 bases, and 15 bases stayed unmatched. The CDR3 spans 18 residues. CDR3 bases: TGTGCCAGCAGTCCCCTCCCGAGGCTAGCGGGGGAGGAAAACATTCAGTACTTC. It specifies CASSPLPRLAGEENIQYF.

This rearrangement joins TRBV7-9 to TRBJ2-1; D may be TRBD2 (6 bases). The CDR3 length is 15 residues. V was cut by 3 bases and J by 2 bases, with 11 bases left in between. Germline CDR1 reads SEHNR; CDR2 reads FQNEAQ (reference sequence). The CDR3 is CASSFTSGPYNEQFF. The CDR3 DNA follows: TGTGCCAGCAGCTTTACCAGCGGGCCCTACAATGAGCAGTTCTTC.